This T cell receptor beta chain was obtained from a study of T cell changes during pregnancy in multiple sclerosis. Per the germline V gene, CDR1 is SGHVS and CDR2 is FQNEAQ. This CDR3 is built from 16 residues. V lost 4 bases and J lost 0; bases outside the gene matches: 7. Assay used: immunoSEQ multiplex PCR; TCRdb lists only in-frame clones, some missing. Here the sample spans tens of thousands of clones, just under 95% being singletons. The chain recombines TRBV7-8 with TRBJ2-3; 7 bases fit TRBD1. This receptor was obtained from a female donor with multiple sclerosis, enrolled in a pregnancy study. Sequencing used peripheral blood, obtained in the first trimester of pregnancy. The CDR3 DNA reads TGTGCCAGCAGCTCGAGGACAGGTTCTAGCACAGATACGCAGTATTTT. It encodes CASSSRTGSSTDTQYF.